The 26 T cell receptor beta chains below come from one sample, sequenced in a study of shared clonotypes between healthy human individuals. Here immunoSEQ multiplex PCR was the method, and the copy in TCRdb shows in-frame clones only, minus some. The sample lists about 1,500,000 clones; approximately 96% were seen once. The sequenced sample was naive CD4+ T cells sorted from blood. The subset is: CD45RA+ positively selected. The receptors shown here come from a young man in good health.

This chain links TRBV4-2 with TRBJ2-1; TRBD2 aligns across 9 bases. CDR3 length equals 16 residues. Per the germline V gene, CDR1 is LGHNA and CDR2 is YNFKEQ. The J segment lost 6 bases and the V segment lost 1 base, leaving 7 bases of the junction unmatched. CDR3 nucleotide sequence: TGTGCCAGCAGCCAAGTTGGCGGGAGGGTGGCCAATGAGCAGTTCTTC. Amino acid sequence: CASSQVGGRVANEQFF.

This sequence joins TRBV2 and TRBJ1-5, with 7 nucleotides matching TRBD1. J lost 2 bases, V lost 6 bases, and 7 bases had no gene match. Germline values: CDR1 SNHLY, CDR2 FYNNEI. The length of the CDR3 is 15 residues. The CDR3 here is CASRADRVGNQPQHF. In DNA form, the CDR3 reads TGTGCCAGCAGGGCTGACAGGGTCGGCAATCAGCCCCAGCATTTT.

This rearrangement joins TRBV2 to TRBJ1-2, with D perhaps matching TRBD1 (6 bases). The CDR3 runs 15 residues. Looked up from germline, CDR1 is SNHLY and CDR2 is FYNNEI. V lost 5 bases, J lost 4 bases, and 17 bases lay in between. The CDR3 DNA sequence: TGTGCCAGCAGTAAAGTTCAGGGGTCTTTCTATGGCTACACCTTC. This codes for CASSKVQGSFYGYTF. Using reference TRBV2 and TRBJ1-2 for the parts outside the CDR3, the full variable domain is EPEVTQTPSHQVTQMGQEVILRCVPISNHLYFYWYRQILGQKVEFLVSFYNNEISEKSEIFDDQFSVERPDGSNFTLKIRSTKLEDSAMYFCASSKVQGSFYGYTFGSGTRLTVV.

J is TRBJ2-7 and V is TRBV19; no firm D call. V was cut by 6 bases and J by 2 bases, with 14 bases left in between. The CDR3 sequence is 14 residues long. Germline CDR1 reads LNHDA; CDR2 reads SQIVND (reference sequence). The CDR3 sequence is CASSKRLSAYEQYF. The CDR3 DNA reads as TGTGCCAGTAGCAAACGGCTCAGTGCCTACGAGCAGTACTTC.

This chain links TRBV27 with TRBJ2-7; a possible D gene is TRBD2 (6 bases). CDR1 MNHEY and CDR2 SMNVEV come from the germline V gene (reference sequence). There are 17 residues in the CDR3. Trimming pared 7 bases from V and 2 bases from J, leaving 24 bases between. The CDR3 DNA reads TGTGCCAGCACGTCTACTGCCGGACTACTACTTACCTACGAGCAGTACTTC. Its translation is CASTSTAGLLLTYEQYF.

The chain employs TRBV4-3 and TRBJ2-7; D unclear. Trimming stripped 2 bases from V and 6 bases from J, with 11 bases between. CDR1 and CDR2 (germline): LGHNA, YSLEER. The CDR3 contains 13 residues. The CDR3 sequence is CASSQLAWGEQYF. CDR3 DNA sequence: TGCGCCAGCAGCCAACTCGCATGGGGCGAGCAGTACTTC.

The DNA for the CDR3 is TGCAGCGTTGAAGTGGCAGGGCGGAACACTGAAGCTTTCTTT. Amino acid sequence: CSVEVAGRNTEAFF. The chain couples TRBV29-1 to TRBJ1-1; D is possibly TRBD1 (5 bases). Germline CDR1 SQVTM, CDR2 ANQGSEA. V gave up 1 base and J gave up 1 base, with 10 bases separating them. This CDR3 has 14 residues.

This clone has just one count. The rearrangement joins TRBV5-6 to TRBJ2-7; possible D gene TRBD2, 5 bases. V was cut by 4 bases and J by 4 bases, with 15 bases left in between. The CDR3 spans 14 residues. CDR1 is SGHDT, CDR2 YYEEEE, per germline. CDR3 loop: CASSPKPGLYEQYF. The CDR3 coding sequence is TGTGCCAGCAGCCCCAAACCCGGACTTTACGAGCAGTACTTC.

The chain uses TRBV2 and TRBJ2-1, with 8 bases matching TRBD2. CDR1 SNHLY and CDR2 FYNNEI come from the germline V gene. The CDR3 totals 15 residues. V lost 6 bases, J lost 5 bases, and 9 bases stayed unmatched. The CDR3 bases are TGTGCCAGCAGGGGGGGACTAGGGCTGAACAATGAGCAGTTCTTC. This translates into CASRGGLGLNNEQFF.

The chain combines TRBV18 with TRBJ2-1; 14 bases are a match to TRBD2. Losses at the gene ends were 1 base for V and 8 bases for J; bases not matched to a gene: 4. Germline CDR1 and CDR2: KGHSH and LQKENI. There are 16 residues in the CDR3. CDR3 in DNA: TGTGCCAGCTCACCACGGGGACTAGCGGGAGTCGATGAGCAGTTCTTC. It codes for CASSPRGLAGVDEQFF.

J is TRBJ2-7 and V is TRBV6-5; TRBD2 aligns across 11 bases. Germline values: CDR1 MNHEY, CDR2 SVGAGI. V shed 6 bases, J shed 2 bases, and the junction held 6 bases outside the gene matches. The CDR3 covers 15 residues. DNA for the CDR3: TGTGCCAGCAGCCTGGGACTAGCGGCAACCTACGAGCAGTACTTC. Protein product: CASSLGLAATYEQYF.

The chain links TRBV10-1 to TRBJ2-4; 7 bases map to TRBD1. Germline V CDR1 and CDR2: WNHNN, SYGVQD (reference sequence). Trimming took 4 bases from V and 7 from J; bases not matched to a gene: 7. CDR3 size: 14 residues. The CDR3 sequence is CASSVGQVTNIQYF. The CDR3 coding sequence is TGCGCCAGCAGTGTCGGACAGGTCACCAACATTCAGTACTTC.

V is TRBV2 and J is TRBJ2-7; either TRBD1 or TRBD2 may supply D (5 bases each). Deletions cut 1 base from V and 3 bases from J, with 16 bases between. CDR1 is SNHLY and CDR2 is FYNNEI in the germline V gene. The CDR3 contains 16 residues. In nucleotides, the CDR3 is TGTGCCAGCAGTGAAGTATTTTGGGGGAGTGGCTACGAGCAGTACTTC. It codes for CASSEVFWGSGYEQYF.

The V and J genes are TRBV9 and TRBJ2-2; D gene uncertain. Per germline, CDR1 SGDLS and CDR2 YYNGEE. V lost 0 bases and J lost 3, with 12 bases in between. The CDR3 spans 16 residues. The CDR3 sequence: CASSVAWRSDTGELFF. The CDR3 coding sequence is TGTGCCAGCAGCGTAGCGTGGCGATCCGACACCGGGGAGCTGTTTTTT.

With regard to this clone: The sample carries other DNA sequences with the same CDR3. The CDR3 is CASSLGPKETQYF. In nucleotides, the CDR3 is TGTGCCAGCAGCTTGGGACCGAAAGAGACCCAGTACTTC. The chain has TRBV5-4 and TRBJ2-5; no reliable D call. Germline values: CDR1 SGHNT, CDR2 YYREEE (reference sequence). Trimming removed 0 bases from V and 3 bases from J, with 6 bases in between. The CDR3 is made up of 13 amino acids.

The V call is TRBV6-1, the J call TRBJ1-4, with a weak D call TRBD1 (6 bases). Trimming left V 0 bases short and J 6 bases short, with 20 bases between. This CDR3 contains 18 residues. CDR1 is MNHNS, CDR2 SASEGT, per germline. In DNA form, the CDR3 reads TGTGCCAGCAGTGAAGCGCAGGTGGGATGGTGGACAGATGAAAAACTGTTTTTT. Its protein product is CASSEAQVGWWTDEKLFF.

The chain employs TRBV6-5 and TRBJ2-1, with 8 bases matching TRBD2. Germline V lookup: CDR1 MNHEY, CDR2 SVGAGI. The ends lost 11 bases at V and 8 bases at J; junction bases unmatched: 8. This CDR3 is built from 12 residues. DNA for the CDR3: TGTGCCTGCGGGCGGGAGGTTCATGAGCAGTTCTTC. Translated: CACGREVHEQFF.

The chain combines TRBV19 with TRBJ1-2; TRBD1 matches at 7 bases. CDR1 and CDR2 from the germline V gene are LNHDA and SQIVND (reference sequence). This CDR3 comprises 14 residues. The V gene end was trimmed by 7 bases and the J gene end by 3 bases; junction bases not matched to a gene: 8. The CDR3 region is CASNERGRDYGYTF. The DNA for the CDR3 is TGTGCCAGTAACGAAAGGGGGCGCGACTATGGCTACACCTTC.

This rearrangement joins TRBV7-2 to TRBJ2-1; D gene uncertain. The CDR3 length is 15 residues. Germline values: CDR1 SGHTA, CDR2 FQGNSA. V was trimmed by 0 bases and J by 3 bases, leaving 9 bases between them. The CDR3 nucleotides read TGTGCCAGCAGCTTAGCGGCTACCAACTACAATGAGCAGTTCTTC. Its protein product is CASSLAATNYNEQFF.

J is TRBJ2-1 and V is TRBV6-6, with unresolved D. Germline V CDR1 and CDR2: MNHNY, SVGAGI (reference sequence). The CDR3 totals 11 residues. Trimming stripped 5 bases from V and 4 bases from J, with 3 bases between. As DNA, the CDR3 is TGTGCCAGCAGTACATACAATGAGCAGTTCTTC. This translates into CASSTYNEQFF.

This chain uses TRBV7-8 with TRBJ2-2; 7 nucleotides agree with TRBD1. The CDR3 extends over 15 amino acids. Per the germline V gene, CDR1 is SGHVS and CDR2 is FQNEAQ. With V trimmed by 5 bases and J by 0 bases, 3 bases remained unmatched. In DNA form, the CDR3 reads TGTGCCAGCAGCCTAGGACAGGCGAACACCGGGGAGCTGTTTTTT. The encoded protein is CASSLGQANTGELFF.

The chain carries TRBV5-4 and TRBJ1-4; 8 nucleotides match TRBD1. This CDR3 comprises 15 residues. Per germline, CDR1 SGHNT and CDR2 YYREEE (reference sequence). The V and J ends lost 0 bases and 8 bases, in that order; junction bases with no gene match: 6. The DNA of the CDR3 is TGTGCCAGCAGCTTGGTGCAGGGGGCAAGGGAAAAACTGTTTTTT. Translation gives CASSLVQGAREKLFF.

The chain recombines TRBV7-9 with TRBJ2-7; the D call may be TRBD1 or TRBD2 (5 bases each). The length of the CDR3 is 15 residues. CDR1 is SEHNR and CDR2 is FQNEAQ in the germline V gene (reference sequence). With 0 bases removed from V and 4 bases from J, the gap between germline ends came to 13 bases. This CDR3 is CASSLAPGGGYEQYF. The DNA for the CDR3 is TGTGCCAGCAGCTTAGCCCCGGGTGGGGGTTACGAGCAGTACTTC.

About this clone: Other DNA sequences in this sample translate to the same CDR3. V is TRBV2 and J is TRBJ1-1, with a tentative D call TRBD1 (6 bases). The ends were cut back, 6 bases at V and 1 base at J, with 9 bases in the middle. This CDR3 region has 13 residues. Germline CDR1 and CDR2: SNHLY and FYNNEI. Here the CDR3 DNA reads TGTGCCAGCAGCGGACAGCGGAACACTGAAGCTTTCTTT. Translated: CASSGQRNTEAFF.

V and J are TRBV2 and TRBJ2-4, with 11 nucleotides matching TRBD2. V was pared by 5 bases and J by 0 bases, with 18 bases of the junction left unmatched. Germline lookup yields CDR1 SNHLY and CDR2 FYNNEI. The CDR3 length is 21 residues. The DNA of the CDR3 is TGTGCCAGCAGTAAAGAAACGTCCGGGACTAGCGGTCCCCTAGCCAAAAACATTCAGTACTTC. Translated: CASSKETSGTSGPLAKNIQYF. The variable domain in full, completed from reference TRBV2 and TRBJ2-4, reads EPEVTQTPSHQVTQMGQEVILRCVPISNHLYFYWYRQILGQKVEFLVSFYNNEISEKSEIFDDQFSVERPDGSNFTLKIRSTKLEDSAMYFCASSKETSGTSGPLAKNIQYFGAGTRLSVL.

The chain joins TRBV14 to TRBJ2-3; tentatively, D is TRBD2 (5 bases). The CDR3 has 15 amino acids. V lost 4 bases, J lost 1 base, and 12 bases lay in between. Germline-derived CDR1 and CDR2 are SGHDN and FVKESK. CDR3 residues: CASSLSGAGTDTQYF. In DNA form, the CDR3 reads TGTGCCAGCAGCCTGAGTGGAGCGGGCACAGATACGCAGTATTTT.